Listed below are T cell receptor beta chains from one sample, sequenced in a study of spatial heterogeneity in lung cancer. TCRdb passed the 5' RACE reads through MiXCR, listing each CDR3 protein once. The sample yields 60,000 to 80,000 distinct CDR3 sequences, less than 15% seen once. The sample was PBMCs, taken at surgery. The source of these receptors is a male donor with early-stage non-small cell lung cancer. Both conserved end residues are part of each CDR3. A D gene is named only where the DNA matches it firmly. Size values are once, few and many counts, or a class for expanded clones, and some rows have none.

D gene	clone size	V gene	J gene	CDR3 DNA	CDR3 protein
TRBD2	many	TRBV30	TRBJ2-1	TGTGCCTGGAGTGTACATCTAGCGGGAGGAGAAGAGCAGTTCTTC	CAWSVHLAGGEEQFF
.	few	TRBV6-6	TRBJ1-2	TGTGCCAGCAGTTCGCCCTCCTGGTCCTATGCCTATGGCTACACCTTC	CASSSPSWSYAYGYTF
.	.	TRBV11-2	TRBJ2-1	TGTGCCAGCAGCTTAGCGGTGGGGTATAATGAGCAGTTCTTC	CASSLAVGYNEQFF
.	many	TRBV4-2	TRBJ2-1	TGTGCCAGCAGCCCGGGGGGCGGGAGTTTCGATGAGCAGTTCTTC	CASSPGGGSFDEQFF
.	.	TRBV12-5	TRBJ1-1	TGTGCTAGTGGTTTGGTACCGCCAGAGAACACTGAAGCTTTCTTT	CASGLVPPENTEAFF
.	many	TRBV2	TRBJ2-5	TGTGCCAGCAGTAATCGAGGGAGGACCCAGTACTTC	CASSNRGRTQYF
.	many	TRBV7-2	TRBJ2-7	TGTGCCAGTAGACAGGCCGGAACAGGGAAAAACGAGCAGTACTTC	CASRQAGTGKNEQYF
.	few	TRBV19	TRBJ1-4	TGTGCCAGTAGAGTCCCGGGACCCCGAGAAAAACTGTTTTTT	CASRVPGPREKLFF
TRBD1	few	TRBV20-1	TRBJ1-4	TGCAGTGCTAGACCGACAGGGGTGCGCGAAAAACTGTTTTTT	CSARPTGVREKLFF
.	.	TRBV6-6	TRBJ1-1	TGTGCCAGCAGTTTGGAGGGAGGGGACACTGAAGCTTTCTTT	CASSLEGGDTEAFF
TRBD1	few	TRBV13	TRBJ1-5	TGTGCCAGCAGCGGACGACAGGGGAATCAGCCCCAGCATTTT	CASSGRQGNQPQHF
TRBD1	many	TRBV3-1	TRBJ1-1	TGTGCCAGCAGCCAAGGGGACAGACTCACTGAAGCTTTCTTT	CASSQGDRLTEAFF
TRBD2	.	TRBV24-1	TRBJ2-1	TGTGCCACCGGTGGTCGACTAGCGGGAGTTAATGAGCAGTTCTTC	CATGGRLAGVNEQFF
.	.	TRBV2	TRBJ1-4	TGTGCCAGCAGTTACGGACTCGGAGAAAAACTGTTTTTT	CASSYGLGEKLFF
.	.	TRBV5-1	TRBJ2-5	TGCGCCAGCAGTAATGGTTTCGCATCCGGGACCTCTACACTGATCCAGTACTTC	CASSNGFASGTSTLIQYF
.	.	TRBV6-5	TRBJ1-1	TGTGCCAGCAGTTCACAGATTATGAACACTGAAGCTTTCTTT	CASSSQIMNTEAFF
TRBD1	many	TRBV5-4	TRBJ2-3	TGTGCCAGCAGCTTACAGGGGAATCCTTATGATACGCAGTATTTT	CASSLQGNPYDTQYF
.	many	TRBV12-3/TRBV12-4	TRBJ2-5	TGTGCCAGCAGTTTTCACGGGAATTCGGAGACCCAGTACTTC	CASSFHGNSETQYF
.	many	TRBV15	TRBJ1-1	TGTGCCACCAGCAGAGACCGAGGGAACACTGAAGCTTTCTTT	CATSRDRGNTEAFF
.	few	TRBV29-1	TRBJ2-6	TGCAGCGTTAGGCAGGGGATATCTGGGGCCAACGTCCTGACTTTC	CSVRQGISGANVLTF
.	.	TRBV4-1	TRBJ2-2	TGCGCCAGCAGCCAAAAAGGAACCGGGAGAGTGAACACCGGGGAGCTGTTTTTT	CASSQKGTGRVNTGELFF
.	.	TRBV7-9	TRBJ1-4	TGTGCCAGCAGCTTAACAACAGGGCTGGGAAAACTGTTTTTT	CASSLTTGLGKLFF
TRBD1	.	TRBV6-1	TRBJ1-1	TGTGCCAGCAAGGACAGGGTGAACACTGAAGCTTTCTTT	CASKDRVNTEAFF
.	.	TRBV20-1	TRBJ2-7	TGCAGTGCTAGCCCTAGAGACGAGCAGTACTTC	CSASPRDEQYF
.	.	TRBV12-3/TRBV12-4	TRBJ2-2	TGTGCCAGCACACCCCTTGGGGCTTCGAGGACCGGGGAGCTGTTTTTT	CASTPLGASRTGELFF
TRBD2	.	TRBV10-3	TRBJ2-3	TGTGCCATCAGCGCACTAGCGGGAGGGCCCGGCACAGATACGCAGTATTTT	CAISALAGGPGTDTQYF
.	few	TRBV20-1	TRBJ2-2	TGCAGTGCTAGTCGATGGGGGTCAGCCACCGGGGAGCTGTTTTTT	CSASRWGSATGELFF
.	.	TRBV3-1	TRBJ1-5	TGTGCCAGCAGTCCAGGGGCCGCGGCCCAGCATTTT	CASSPGAAAQHF
.	many	TRBV27	TRBJ2-3	TGTGCCAGCAGACAGGGTTGGCCCACAGATACGCAGTATTTT	CASRQGWPTDTQYF